This entry lists 31 T cell receptor beta chains sequenced from one sample in a study of shared clonotypes between healthy human individuals. TCRdb keeps only in-frame clones here, not all; method: immunoSEQ multiplex PCR. The data show roughly 1 million clones, with around 75% seen just once and approximately 1.5% held by the top ten. Material for sequencing was memory CD4+ T cells sorted from blood. Described subset: CD45RA-negative fraction. The receptors shown here come from a young man in good health.

On this clone itself: Other DNA sequences in this specimen translate into the identical CDR3. The chain links TRBV10-3 to TRBJ2-1, with a tentative D call TRBD2 (6 bases). This CDR3 region has 12 residues. Germline loops: CDR1 ENHRY, CDR2 SYGVKD. Trimming cost V 6 bases and J 7 bases, with 10 bases left between them. CDR3 nucleotide sequence: TGTGCCATCAGCGGGGGTGGGAATGAGCAGTTCTTC. Its translation is CAISGGGNEQFF.

The CDR3, as DNA: TGTGCCAGCAGCCGCTCGGGACAGGGGCGAGGGGAGCAGTACTTC. This sequence encodes CASSRSGQGRGEQYF. The rearrangement joins TRBV14 to TRBJ2-7; 10 bases are a match to TRBD1. V trimming: 4 bases; J trimming: 7 bases; junction bases outside the gene matches: 10. Germline V gene sequence: CDR1 SGHDN, CDR2 FVKESK. There are 15 residues in the CDR3.

V is TRBV4-1 and J is TRBJ1-6; D is uncertain. Trimming shortened V by 0 bases and J by 3 bases, and 15 bases separated the two germline ends. The CDR3 has 18 amino acids. Germline assignment: CDR1 MGHRA and CDR2 YSYEKL. Written as DNA, the CDR3 is TGCGCCAGCAGCCAAGAGAGTAGGGTGACCTACTATAATTCACCCCTCCACTTT. Its protein is CASSQESRVTYYNSPLHF.

The rearrangement links TRBV27 to TRBJ1-4; D gene unclear. V was pared by 7 bases and J by 8 bases, with 17 bases between. Germline CDR1 is MNHEY and CDR2 is SMNVEV (reference sequence). This CDR3 contains 14 residues. The DNA of the CDR3 is TGTGCCAGCAAAGGGTTTCCAGGAGAAGAAAAACTGTTTTTT. Translated: CASKGFPGEEKLFF.

This clone has only one observation. V is TRBV6-5 and J is TRBJ2-3, with D tentatively TRBD1 (5 bases). The CDR3 runs to 13 residues. The germline V gene has CDR1 MNHEY and CDR2 SVGAGI. V was pared by 5 bases and J by 6 bases, with 12 bases between. The CDR3 sequence: CASSNRAGDTQYF. The CDR3 DNA follows: TGTGCCAGCAGTAACCGGGCAGGGGATACGCAGTATTTT.

The chain combines TRBV5-8 with TRBJ2-2; 9 bases match TRBD2. Germline values: CDR1 SGHTS, CDR2 YDEGEE. V lost 4 bases, J lost 6 bases, and 16 bases stayed unmatched. The CDR3 runs 18 residues. Written as DNA, the CDR3 is TGTGCCAGCAGCCCGCCACTAGCGGGCGTCGTTTGGTCCGGGGAGCTGTTTTTT. Encoded protein: CASSPPLAGVVWSGELFF.

V is TRBV30 and J is TRBJ1-4; 7 nucleotides match TRBD1. J was trimmed by 5 bases and V by 8 bases; bases with no gene match: 11. Germline-derived CDR1 and CDR2 are GTSNPN and SVGIG (reference sequence). The CDR3 has 14 amino acids. The CDR3 DNA reads TGTGCCGTCACGCCGACAGGGAAAAATGAAAAACTGTTTTTT. This sequence encodes CAVTPTGKNEKLFF.

The chain combines TRBV6-5 with TRBJ1-2, with 7 bases aligning to TRBD1. V was pared by 6 bases and J by 2 bases, with 6 bases of the junction left unmatched. CDR1 MNHEY and CDR2 SVGAGI come from the germline V gene. The CDR3 extends over 14 amino acids. The CDR3 region is CASRGGQANYGYTF. The CDR3 bases are TGTGCCAGCAGGGGTGGACAGGCGAACTATGGCTACACCTTC.

This clone was counted once. This chain links TRBV6-4 with TRBJ2-6; unclear D gene. This CDR3 has 17 amino acids. The V gene lost 0 bases and the J gene lost 0 bases, with 9 bases spanning the gap. Germline lookup yields CDR1 MRHNA and CDR2 SNTAGT. The CDR3 nucleotides are TGTGCCAGCAGTGACTCTGCGACTGTCTCTGGGGCCAACGTCCTGACTTTC. This gives the protein CASSDSATVSGANVLTF.

This clone was recorded many times. V usage is TRBV5-1 and J usage is TRBJ2-5, with TRBD2 as a possible D gene (5 bases). The assigned J gene may be wrong: the sequence end matches TRBJ2-7 better. The germline V gene encodes CDR1 SGHRS and CDR2 YFSETQ. The CDR3 has 13 residues. CDR3 nucleotide sequence: TGCGCCAGCAGCTTGGTCGGGACCTACGAGCAGTACTTC. The encoded protein is CASSLVGTYEQYF.

This clone was detected only once. This rearrangement joins TRBV5-4 to TRBJ2-3; 9 nucleotides line up with TRBD2. The CDR3 is 15 amino acids. Germline V gives CDR1 SGHNT, CDR2 YYREEE (reference sequence). V lost 3 bases to trimming and J lost 0 bases; unmatched junction nucleotides: 2. CDR3 DNA: TGTGCCAGCAGCTCGACTAGCGGAAGCACAGATACGCAGTATTTT. Translation: CASSSTSGSTDTQYF.

This sequence joins TRBV9 and TRBJ1-4, with 10 bases identical to TRBD1. From germline, CDR1 is SGDLS and CDR2 YYNGEE. This CDR3 is 15 amino acids long. The ends lost 4 bases at V and 7 bases at J; junction bases unmatched: 7. DNA for the CDR3: TGTGCCAGCAGCATAAGACAGGGGGCGGGTGAAAAACTGTTTTTT. Protein sequence: CASSIRQGAGEKLFF.

The J gene is TRBJ2-1, the V gene TRBV30; 7 bases align to TRBD1. CDR1 and CDR2 from the germline V gene are GTSNPN and SVGIG (reference sequence). The J segment lost 5 bases and the V segment lost 3 bases, leaving 7 bases of the junction unmatched. CDR3 length equals 14 residues. The CDR3 loop reads CAWSTGTVNNEQFF. The CDR3, as DNA: TGTGCCTGGAGCACCGGGACAGTAAACAATGAGCAGTTCTTC.

V is TRBV5-4 and J is TRBJ2-3; TRBD2 matches 14 bases. Germline loops: CDR1 SGHNT, CDR2 YYREEE (reference sequence). The J segment lost 6 bases and the V segment lost 4 bases, leaving 7 bases of the junction unmatched. CDR3 size: 16 residues. CDR3 in DNA: TGTGCCAGCAGCCCGGGACTAGCGGGGGCCTGGGATACGCAGTATTTT. Protein product: CASSPGLAGAWDTQYF.

The chain recombines TRBV28 with TRBJ1-2; no reliable D call. Germline V gene sequence: CDR1 MDHEN, CDR2 SYDVKM. The length of the CDR3 is 15 residues. V was pared by 7 bases and J by 2 bases, with 17 bases between. The CDR3 bases are TGTGCCAGCAAACCCTCTCGCCTGGGGAACTATGGCTACACCTTC. Translation: CASKPSRLGNYGYTF.

The J gene is TRBJ2-7, the V gene TRBV21-1; the D call TRBD1 from the table was never checked on the DNA. TRBV21-1 is shown as a pseudogene. The CDR3 sequence is 15 residues long. The CDR3 sequence is CASSTSGTGNYEQYF. The CDR3 nucleotides read TGTGCCAGCAGCACATCCGGGACAGGGAACTACGAGCAGTACTTC.

The V call is TRBV5-6, the J call TRBJ2-7; TRBD1 agrees at 8 bases. The CDR3 extends over 16 amino acids. J gave up 5 bases and V 3 bases, and 13 bases lay outside the gene matches. The germline V gene has CDR1 SGHDT and CDR2 YYEEEE. The CDR3 DNA sequence: TGTGCCAGCAGCTCTCAGGGGGCTAACGCTGTCCACGAGCAGTACTTC. Translated, it gives CASSSQGANAVHEQYF.

This clone was seen once. The chain couples TRBV7-3 to TRBJ2-6; 8 bases map to TRBD1. The CDR3 contains 19 residues. The trim removed 1 base at V and 0 bases at J, leaving 8 bases unmatched. Germline V gene data show CDR1 as SGHTA and CDR2 as FQGTGA. CDR3 DNA sequence: TGTGCCAGCAGCTTAATTCGCGGACAGGGCCGCTCTGGGGCCAACGTCCTGACTTTC. Its translation: CASSLIRGQGRSGANVLTF.

V usage is TRBV5-4 and J usage is TRBJ1-2, with a weak D call TRBD1 (6 bases). V lost 3 bases and J lost 10, with 22 bases in between. The CDR3 has 15 residues. Germline V lookup: CDR1 SGHNT, CDR2 YYREEE (reference sequence). The CDR3 reads CASSSQDREAKDYTF. CDR3 bases: TGTGCCAGCAGCTCCCAGGACAGAGAGGCTAAGGACTACACCTTC. The full variable domain, its missing parts supplied by reference TRBV5-4 and TRBJ1-2, is ETGVTQSPTHLIKTRGQQVTLRCSSQSGHNTVSWYQQALGQGPQFIFQYYREEENGRGNFPPRFSGLQFPNYSSELNVNALELDDSALYLCASSSQDREAKDYTFGSGTRLTVV.

The chain carries TRBV6-1 and TRBJ2-5; either TRBD1 or TRBD2 may supply D (6 bases each). CDR3 size: 14 residues. Germline V gives CDR1 MNHNS, CDR2 SASEGT. Trimming removed 6 bases at V and 3 bases at J, with 14 bases between. The CDR3 DNA reads as TGTGCCAGCAGAGAACAGGGAGGAGAAGAGACCCAGTACTTC. It codes for CASREQGGEETQYF.

This clone was counted a few times. CDR3 bases: TGTGCCAGCAGTCTCGAGGAGGGACGGAATGAGCAGTTCTTC. Amino acid sequence: CASSLEEGRNEQFF. This chain uses TRBV6-1 with TRBJ2-1, with a tentative D call TRBD2 (6 bases). V lost 5 bases and J 7 bases, leaving 15 bases between the germline ends. Germline CDR1 and CDR2: MNHNS and SASEGT. There are 14 residues in the CDR3.

V and J are TRBV14 and TRBJ2-7; D is undetermined. This CDR3 spans 13 amino acids. Germline V gene data show CDR1 as SGHDN and CDR2 as FVKESK. V was clipped by 2 bases and J by 3 bases, with 8 bases between them. CDR3 bases: TGTGCCAGCAGCCAATCGTACGGCTACGAGCAGTACTTC. As protein: CASSQSYGYEQYF.

This sequence joins TRBV7-8 and TRBJ2-4, with D possibly TRBD1 on 6 matching bases. The V end lost 3 bases, the J end lost 5 bases, and 20 bases lay between the germline ends. CDR1 and CDR2 (germline): SGHVS, FQNEAQ. The CDR3 is 17 residues long. The CDR3 bases are TGTGCCAGCAGCTTTTCGGCCGGGACACCAACCGAAAACATTCAGTACTTC. Its translation is CASSFSAGTPTENIQYF.

This clone was counted once. Other nucleotide sequences in the sample specify the same CDR3. The chain recombines TRBV5-5 with TRBJ1-4; D unclear. Trimming took off 4 bases at V and 3 bases at J, with 7 bases between the two ends. Germline loops: CDR1 SGHKS, CDR2 YYEKEE (reference sequence). This CDR3 comprises 13 residues. The CDR3 DNA reads TGTGCCAGCAGCCCCGGCCCTAATGAAAAACTGTTTTTT. Encoded protein: CASSPGPNEKLFF.

The CDR3 protein is CATSRDALSSYNEQFF. Written as DNA, the CDR3 is TGTGCCACCAGCAGAGATGCGCTCAGCTCCTACAATGAGCAGTTCTTC. The chain is built from TRBV15 and TRBJ2-1; D is ambiguous. Trimming pared 0 bases from V and 0 bases from J, leaving 9 bases between. CDR3 length equals 16 residues. CDR1 is LNHNV, CDR2 YYDKDF, per germline (reference sequence).

The V call is TRBV14, the J call TRBJ1-5; D unresolved. Germline CDR1 is SGHDN and CDR2 is FVKESK. This CDR3 comprises 13 residues. V lost 1 base to trimming and J lost 9 bases, with 10 bases between them. The CDR3 loop reads CASSQVFAGPQHF. CDR3 nucleotides: TGTGCCAGCAGCCAAGTTTTCGCGGGGCCCCAGCATTTT.

The chain carries TRBV15 and TRBJ2-2; D is undetermined. The CDR3 totals 12 residues. The germline gives CDR1 LNHNV, CDR2 YYDKDF (reference sequence). Deletions cut 3 bases from V and 6 bases from J, with 5 bases between. The CDR3 sequence: CATSRGPGELFF. In nucleotides, the CDR3 is TGTGCCACCAGCAGGGGTCCCGGGGAGCTGTTTTTT.

This clone was counted only a few times. V usage is TRBV10-2 and J usage is TRBJ1-6; the match to TRBD1 covers 7 bases. The germline gives CDR1 WSHSY, CDR2 SAAADI. CDR3 length equals 14 residues. V lost 4 bases, J lost 4 bases, and 1 base stayed unmatched. The CDR3 loop reads CASSGDRYNSPLHF. CDR3 nucleotide sequence: TGCGCCAGCAGTGGGGACAGATATAATTCACCCCTCCACTTT.

This clone was seen a single time. This chain joins TRBV5-6 and TRBJ2-5; the D is unclear. Germline lookup yields CDR1 SGHDT and CDR2 YYEEEE. With 2 bases removed from V and 0 bases from J, the gap between germline ends came to 5 bases. The CDR3 consists of 13 residues. CDR3 DNA sequence: TGTGCCAGCAGCTTTTGGAACCAAGAGACCCAGTACTTC. Translating it yields CASSFWNQETQYF.

This clone appeared a few times. The chain has TRBV30 and TRBJ2-5; 9 positions match TRBD1. TRBJ2-7 explains the end of the DNA better; the J call may be wrong. This CDR3 comprises 14 residues. Germline V gives CDR1 GTSNPN, CDR2 SVGIG (reference sequence). CDR3 in DNA: TGTGCCTGGAGTGTGGGGACAGGGATCTACGAGCAGTACTTC. It codes for CAWSVGTGIYEQYF.

The CDR3 sequence: CASSLGTGDSPLHF. The DNA of the CDR3 is TGTGCCAGCAGTTTAGGAACGGGGGATTCACCCCTCCACTTT. This chain connects TRBV28 to TRBJ1-6; possible D gene TRBD1, 5 bases. Germline values: CDR1 MDHEN, CDR2 SYDVKM. With 2 bases removed from V and 8 bases from J, the gap between germline ends came to 10 bases. CDR3 length: 14 residues.